Each of the 30 T cell receptor beta chains below was sequenced from the same sample in a study of human T cells and chemical hapten exposure. Time point denoted: pre-sensitization, week 0. Treatment in this sample: therapeutic diphenylcyclopropenone sensitization with weekly scalp DPC. TCRdb recomputed calls from the RACE reads with MiXCR, one row per CDR3 protein. The sample lists more than 150,000 distinct CDR3 sequences, under 35% seen once, with less than 3% in the top ten. Sequencing used whole blood, obtained in connection with sensitization to the hapten diphenylcyclopropenone (DPC). These receptors were obtained from a woman between 25 and 40 years old with alopecia areata. Some clones in this sample may be carry-over from other donors' samples.

There are a few counts of this clonotype. The genes are TRBV9 and TRBJ2-7, with D tentatively TRBD1 (5 bases). CDR3 length: 14 residues. Trimming stripped 4 bases from V and 5 bases from J, with 16 bases between. Germline V gene lookup returns CDR1 SGDLS and CDR2 YYNGEE. CDR3 nucleotides: TGTGCCAGCAGCACCACGGACATGGTTCACGAGCAGTACTTC. It is translated as CASSTTDMVHEQYF.

The genes are TRBV5-6 and TRBJ2-2; 8 bases align to TRBD1. Germline assignment: CDR1 SGHDT and CDR2 YYEEEE. V trimming: 4 bases; J trimming: 5 bases; junction bases outside the gene matches: 7. CDR3 size: 15 residues. CDR3 sequence: CASSPDRVGTGELFF. CDR3 nucleotides: TGTGCCAGCAGCCCGGACAGGGTTGGGACCGGGGAGCTGTTTTTT.

This clonotype was seen more than once but under ten times. The gene calls are TRBV4-3 and TRBJ2-3, with 10 bases lining up with TRBD2. The CDR3 length is 14 residues. Germline assignment: CDR1 LGHNA and CDR2 YSLEER. V lost 4 bases and J lost 5; bases outside the gene matches: 3. The CDR3 DNA sequence: TGCGCCAGCAGCCCGGGACTAGCGATAGATACGCAGTATTTT. Residues: CASSPGLAIDTQYF.

This clonotype was detected a few times. V gene TRBV28 combines with J gene TRBJ1-1; D is undetermined. CDR3 size: 16 residues. Trimming cost V 5 bases and J 2 bases, with 18 bases left between them. Germline assignment: CDR1 MDHEN and CDR2 SYDVKM. The CDR3 coding sequence is TGTGCCAGCAGTCCCCCCCGGGTGTGGCCCAACACTGAAGCTTTCTTT. Its protein product is CASSPPRVWPNTEAFF.

The J gene is TRBJ1-2, the V gene TRBV29-1; 8 nucleotides match TRBD1. Germline CDR1 is SQVTM and CDR2 is ANQGSEA. This CDR3 comprises 13 residues. The V segment lost 7 bases and the J segment 7 bases; nucleotides outside the gene matches: 11. Written as DNA, the CDR3 is TGCAGCGCGGCGGACAGGGAAGTCGGTGGCTACACCTTC. As protein: CSAADREVGGYTF.

This clonotype was counted once. The chain uses TRBV6-5 and TRBJ2-1, with a weak D call TRBD1 (5 bases). The germline gives CDR1 MNHEY, CDR2 SVGAGI. There are 14 residues in the CDR3. Trimming took 7 bases from V and 5 from J, leaving 15 bases between them. The CDR3 sequence: CASNTRALDNEQFF. The CDR3 DNA reads TGTGCCAGCAATACCAGGGCCCTCGACAATGAGCAGTTCTTC.

This clonotype was counted only a few times. The chain is built from TRBV29-1 and TRBJ1-2; 9 bases match TRBD1. The V gene's germline CDR1 is SQVTM and CDR2 ANQGSEA. This CDR3 spans 14 amino acids. J gave up 5 bases and V 7 bases, and 11 bases lay outside the gene matches. The CDR3 region is CSAKLGQGWYGYTF. The CDR3 DNA sequence: TGCAGCGCTAAACTGGGACAGGGATGGTATGGCTACACCTTC.

This clonotype was seen a single time. This rearrangement joins TRBV20-1 to TRBJ2-3, with 14 bases fitting TRBD2. This CDR3 region has 17 residues. Germline V gene data show CDR1 as DFQATT and CDR2 as SNEGSKA (reference sequence). The V segment lost 4 bases and the J segment 3 bases; nucleotides outside the gene matches: 9. The CDR3 DNA follows: TGCAGTGCTACCGGACTAGCGGGGGGCCGCGAGACAGATACGCAGTATTTT. It yields the protein CSATGLAGGRETDTQYF.

The sample holds many counts of this clonotype. This rearrangement joins TRBV29-1 to TRBJ1-1; 10 bases match TRBD1. Trimming removed 6 bases from V and 0 bases from J; junction bases left unmatched: 4. The CDR3 is made up of 14 amino acids. Germline CDR1 SQVTM, CDR2 ANQGSEA. CDR3 sequence (DNA): TGCAGCGTGACAGGGGGCGTCATGAACACTGAAGCTTTCTTT. It codes for CSVTGGVMNTEAFF. The variable domain in full, with the rest retrieved from reference TRBV29-1 and TRBJ1-1, is SAVISQKPSRDICQRGTSLTIQCQVDSQVTMMFWYRQQPGQSLTLIATANQGSEATYESGFVIDKFPISRPNLTFSTLTVSNMSPEDSSIYLCSVTGGVMNTEAFFGQGTRLTVV.

The V and J genes are TRBV5-6 and TRBJ1-1; TRBD1 might be the D (6 bases). V shed 1 base and J shed 5 bases, with 12 bases lying between them. Germline V gives CDR1 SGHDT, CDR2 YYEEEE. The CDR3 sequence is 14 residues long. This chain's CDR3 is CASSLRGAGTEAFF. The CDR3 nucleotides are TGTGCCAGCAGCTTGAGGGGGGCAGGTACTGAAGCTTTCTTT.

The rearrangement links TRBV20-1 to TRBJ2-7, with 8 bases that match TRBD2. This CDR3 has 14 amino acids. With 4 bases clipped from V and 3 bases from J, the junction kept 8 bases outside the gene matches. Germline lookup yields CDR1 DFQATT and CDR2 SNEGSKA (reference sequence). CDR3 nucleotide sequence: TGCAGTGCTACGCAGGTAGCGGGAAACTACGAGCAGTACTTC. Its translation is CSATQVAGNYEQYF.

This clonotype is a singleton in its sample. V is TRBV29-1 and J is TRBJ2-7, with D hard to call. Trimming stripped 4 bases from V and 3 bases from J, with 7 bases between. This CDR3 spans 11 amino acids. CDR1 and CDR2 from the germline V gene are SQVTM and ANQGSEA. The CDR3 here is CSVGRNYEQYF. For the CDR3, the DNA is TGCAGCGTTGGCAGGAACTACGAGCAGTACTTC.

The rearrangement links TRBV29-1 to TRBJ1-1; no clear D gene. V lost 1 base and J lost 1, with 7 bases in between. CDR1 is SQVTM and CDR2 is ANQGSEA in the germline V gene. The length of the CDR3 is 13 residues. The CDR3 loop reads CSVEVSQNTEAFF. The CDR3 DNA reads as TGCAGCGTTGAAGTAAGTCAGAACACTGAAGCTTTCTTT. The whole variable domain, filled in from reference TRBV29-1 and TRBJ1-1, reads SAVISQKPSRDICQRGTSLTIQCQVDSQVTMMFWYRQQPGQSLTLIATANQGSEATYESGFVIDKFPISRPNLTFSTLTVSNMSPEDSSIYLCSVEVSQNTEAFFGQGTRLTVV.

The J gene is TRBJ1-6, the V gene TRBV12-3 or TRBV12-4; D might be TRBD1 (6 bases). Trimming removed 6 bases from V and 7 bases from J, with 10 bases in between. The CDR3 loop spans 13 amino acids. Here the CDR3 DNA reads TGTGCCAGCAGCCAAGGACAGAATTCACCCCTCCACTTT. Translation: CASSQGQNSPLHF.

The rearrangement uses TRBV2 and TRBJ2-1; D ambiguous. V was cut by 5 bases and J by 0 bases, with 11 bases left in between. The CDR3 runs to 15 residues. Germline-derived CDR1 and CDR2 are SNHLY and FYNNEI. DNA for the CDR3: TGTGCCAGCAGTCTTCCTGCGAGCTCCTACAATGAGCAGTTCTTC. Its translation is CASSLPASSYNEQFF.

The chain joins TRBV5-1 to TRBJ2-3; 7 bases are a match to TRBD1. This CDR3 is built from 14 residues. The junction had 4 bases not matched to a gene; V was cut back by 4 bases and J by 2 bases. The V gene's germline CDR1 is SGHRS and CDR2 YFSETQ. Here the CDR3 reads CASSTGVPTDTQYF. CDR3 bases: TGCGCCAGCAGCACAGGGGTCCCCACAGATACGCAGTATTTT.

In this sample, this clonotype turned up a few times. The chain employs TRBV4-3 and TRBJ1-5; no firm D call. Trimming cost V 0 bases and J 6 bases, with 6 bases left between them. The CDR3 is 13 residues long. Germline V gene sequence: CDR1 LGHNA, CDR2 YSLEER. The CDR3 loop reads CASSQDLSQPQHF. The CDR3, as DNA: TGCGCCAGCAGCCAAGATCTTTCTCAGCCCCAGCATTTT.

This clonotype was observed a handful of times. This rearrangement joins TRBV2 to TRBJ2-7; D call uncertain. The CDR3 consists of 12 residues. Germline CDR1 and CDR2: SNHLY and FYNNEI. The V and J ends lost 1 base and 11 bases respectively, with 12 bases between them. CDR3 region: CASSEVGPRKYF. CDR3 coding DNA: TGTGCCAGCAGTGAAGTCGGACCGCGGAAGTACTTC.

This rearrangement joins TRBV7-2 to TRBJ2-3, with TRBD1 matching over 9 bases. The germline V gene encodes CDR1 SGHTA and CDR2 FQGNSA. The CDR3 has 15 residues. J lost 4 bases, V lost 4 bases, and 6 bases had no gene match. CDR3 nucleotides: TGTGCCAGCAGCTCACAGGGGGCCGGAGCAGATACGCAGTATTTT. Its translation is CASSSQGAGADTQYF.

The chain has TRBV6-1 and TRBJ2-1; no clear D gene. The ends were cut back, 6 bases at V and 4 bases at J, with 7 bases in the middle. From germline, CDR1 is MNHNS and CDR2 SASEGT. The CDR3 is made up of 12 amino acids. The chain's CDR3 is CASRSVYNEQFF. The CDR3 DNA reads TGTGCCAGCAGATCAGTATACAATGAGCAGTTCTTC.

V gene TRBV15 combines with J gene TRBJ2-7, with D possibly TRBD1 on 5 matching bases. The germline V and J ends were trimmed by 8 bases and 0 bases, with 14 bases remaining between them. The CDR3 has 14 amino acids. The germline V gene has CDR1 LNHNV and CDR2 YYDKDF (reference sequence). DNA of the CDR3: TGTGCCACCCGGCAGGGCCTAAACTCCTACGAGCAGTACTTC. This codes for CATRQGLNSYEQYF.

The CDR3 DNA reads as TGTGCCAGCAGTGGTATCCGGGGCCCGCTGGCGGGCCGTTACAATGAGCAGTTCTTC. Translation: CASSGIRGPLAGRYNEQFF. V is TRBV28 and J is TRBJ2-1; the D gene could be TRBD1 or TRBD2 (5 bases each). With 5 bases removed from V and 4 bases from J, the gap between germline ends came to 27 bases. CDR3 length: 19 residues. Germline-derived CDR1 and CDR2 are MDHEN and SYDVKM.

This sequence joins TRBV6-5 and TRBJ2-3; 8 bases are a match to TRBD1. The CDR3 length is 15 residues. The germline V gene has CDR1 MNHEY and CDR2 SVGAGI. Trimming at V came to 5 bases and at J to 6 bases, leaving 10 bases not matched to a gene. The CDR3 region is CASSVQGGHGDTQYF. CDR3 bases: TGTGCCAGCAGTGTACAGGGGGGCCACGGCGATACGCAGTATTTT.

In its sample, this clonotype was seen a few times. This chain uses TRBV10-3 with TRBJ1-5; D is undetermined. V was clipped by 0 bases and J by 0 bases, with 3 bases between them. Germline CDR1 ENHRY, CDR2 SYGVKD. The CDR3 has 14 amino acids. DNA of the CDR3: TGTGCCATCAGTGAGTCGTATAGCAATCAGCCCCAGCATTTT. Its protein product is CAISESYSNQPQHF.

The V call is TRBV29-1, the J call TRBJ2-3; TRBD1 matches 9 bases. The length of the CDR3 is 12 residues. J lost 6 bases, V lost 8 bases, and 6 bases had no gene match. Germline assignment: CDR1 SQVTM and CDR2 ANQGSEA. The CDR3 nucleotides are TGCAGCAAACAGGGGGCAACGGATACGCAGTATTTT. Its translation: CSKQGATDTQYF.

This chain links TRBV29-1 with TRBJ2-3; D is unresolved. The CDR3 runs to 12 residues. Trimming cost V 7 bases and J 4 bases, with 12 bases left between them. Germline loops: CDR1 SQVTM, CDR2 ANQGSEA. This chain's CDR3 is CSGDGFPDTQYF. CDR3 coding DNA: TGCAGCGGCGACGGATTCCCAGATACGCAGTATTTT.

This clonotype was found many times. V gene TRBV20-1 combines with J gene TRBJ1-5, with a weak D call TRBD1 (6 bases). This CDR3 has 14 amino acids. V was shortened by 6 bases and J by 5 bases, with 17 bases between the two germline ends. Germline V gene data show CDR1 as DFQATT and CDR2 as SNEGSKA (reference sequence). The CDR3 DNA follows: TGCAGTGCCCTAAGGGGGGCGGGCGATCAGCCCCAGCATTTT. As protein: CSALRGAGDQPQHF.

The rearrangement joins TRBV29-1 to TRBJ1-1; possible D gene TRBD1, 5 bases. The V gene's germline CDR1 is SQVTM and CDR2 ANQGSEA. V gave up 4 bases and J gave up 6 bases, with 12 bases separating them. The CDR3 spans 12 residues. In DNA, the CDR3 is TGCAGCGTTGGCAGGGAGGTCGCTGAAGCTTTCTTT. Its protein is CSVGREVAEAFF.

This clonotype has just a few counts. The gene calls are TRBV5-1 and TRBJ1-1; maybe TRBD1 (5 bases). Germline V gene lookup returns CDR1 SGHRS and CDR2 YFSETQ. V was clipped by 2 bases and J by 0 bases, with 11 bases between them. CDR3 size: 15 residues. The CDR3 DNA sequence: TGCGCCAGCAGCTTAACCGGGACGGTGAACACTGAAGCTTTCTTT. It yields the protein CASSLTGTVNTEAFF.

This clonotype has more than one count but fewer than ten. The J gene is TRBJ2-1, the V gene TRBV10-3; 9 bases align to TRBD2. Trimming removed 6 bases from V and 5 bases from J; junction bases left unmatched: 8. CDR1 is ENHRY, CDR2 SYGVKD, per germline. This CDR3 spans 15 amino acids. CDR3 coding DNA: TGTGCCATCAGGGAAAGCGGGGGGCGGCACAATGAGCAGTTCTTC. Its protein product is CAIRESGGRHNEQFF.